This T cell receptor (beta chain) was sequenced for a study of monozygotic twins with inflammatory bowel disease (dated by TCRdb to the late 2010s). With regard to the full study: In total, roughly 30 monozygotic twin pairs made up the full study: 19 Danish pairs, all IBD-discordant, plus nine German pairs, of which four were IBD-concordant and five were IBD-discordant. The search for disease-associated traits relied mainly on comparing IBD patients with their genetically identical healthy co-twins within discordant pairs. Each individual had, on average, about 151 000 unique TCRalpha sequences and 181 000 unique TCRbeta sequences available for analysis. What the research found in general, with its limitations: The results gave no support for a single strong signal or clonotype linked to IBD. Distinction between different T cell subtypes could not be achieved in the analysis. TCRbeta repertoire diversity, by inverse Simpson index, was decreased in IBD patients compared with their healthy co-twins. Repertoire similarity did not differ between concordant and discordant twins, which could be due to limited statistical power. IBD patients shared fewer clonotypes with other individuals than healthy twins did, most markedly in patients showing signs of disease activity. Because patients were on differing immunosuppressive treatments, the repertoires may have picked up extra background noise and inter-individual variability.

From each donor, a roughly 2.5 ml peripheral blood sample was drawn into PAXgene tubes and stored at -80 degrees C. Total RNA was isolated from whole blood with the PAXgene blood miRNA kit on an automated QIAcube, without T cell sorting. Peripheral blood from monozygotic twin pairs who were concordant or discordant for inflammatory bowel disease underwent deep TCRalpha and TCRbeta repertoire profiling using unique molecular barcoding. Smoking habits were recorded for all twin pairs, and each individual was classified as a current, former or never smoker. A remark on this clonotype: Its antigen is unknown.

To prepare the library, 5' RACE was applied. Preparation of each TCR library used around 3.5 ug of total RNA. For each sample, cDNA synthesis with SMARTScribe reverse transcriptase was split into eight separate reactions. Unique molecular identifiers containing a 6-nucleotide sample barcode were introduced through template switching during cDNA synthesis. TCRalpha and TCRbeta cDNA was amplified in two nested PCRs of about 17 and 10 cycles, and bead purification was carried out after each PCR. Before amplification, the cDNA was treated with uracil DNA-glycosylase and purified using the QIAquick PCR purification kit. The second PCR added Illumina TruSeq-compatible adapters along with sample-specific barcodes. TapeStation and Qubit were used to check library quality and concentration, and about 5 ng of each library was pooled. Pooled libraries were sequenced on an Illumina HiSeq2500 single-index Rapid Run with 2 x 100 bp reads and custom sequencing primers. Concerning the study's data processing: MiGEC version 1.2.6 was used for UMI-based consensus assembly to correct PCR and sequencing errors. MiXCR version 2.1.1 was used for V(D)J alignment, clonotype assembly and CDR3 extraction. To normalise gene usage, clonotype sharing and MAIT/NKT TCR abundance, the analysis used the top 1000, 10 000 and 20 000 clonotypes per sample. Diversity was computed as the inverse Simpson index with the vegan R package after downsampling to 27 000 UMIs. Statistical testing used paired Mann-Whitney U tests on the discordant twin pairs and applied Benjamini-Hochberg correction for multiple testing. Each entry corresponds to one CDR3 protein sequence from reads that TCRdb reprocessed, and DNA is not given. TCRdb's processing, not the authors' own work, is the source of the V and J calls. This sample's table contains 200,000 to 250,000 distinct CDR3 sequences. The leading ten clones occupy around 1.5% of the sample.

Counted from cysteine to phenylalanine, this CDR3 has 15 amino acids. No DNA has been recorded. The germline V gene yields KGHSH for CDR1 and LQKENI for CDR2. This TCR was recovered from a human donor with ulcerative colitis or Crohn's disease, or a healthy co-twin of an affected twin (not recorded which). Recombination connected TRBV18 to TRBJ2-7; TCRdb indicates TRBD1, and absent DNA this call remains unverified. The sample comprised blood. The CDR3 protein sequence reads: CASSPPTGATGEQYF.